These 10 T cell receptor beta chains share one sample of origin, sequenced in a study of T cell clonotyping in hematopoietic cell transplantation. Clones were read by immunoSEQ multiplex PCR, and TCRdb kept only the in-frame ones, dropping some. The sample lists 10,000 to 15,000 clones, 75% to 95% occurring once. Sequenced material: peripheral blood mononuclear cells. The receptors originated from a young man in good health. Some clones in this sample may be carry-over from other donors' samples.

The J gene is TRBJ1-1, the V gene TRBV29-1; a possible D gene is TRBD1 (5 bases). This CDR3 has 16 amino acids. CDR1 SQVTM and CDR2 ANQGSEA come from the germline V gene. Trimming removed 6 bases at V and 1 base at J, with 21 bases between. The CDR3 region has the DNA TGCAGCGTGGCAAGAGGATGGGGGATGCGGAACACTGAAGCTTTCTTT. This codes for CSVARGWGMRNTEAFF.

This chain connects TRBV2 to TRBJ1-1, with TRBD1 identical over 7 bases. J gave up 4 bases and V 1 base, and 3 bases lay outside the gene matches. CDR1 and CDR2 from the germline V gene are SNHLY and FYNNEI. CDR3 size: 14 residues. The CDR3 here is CASSEEGASTEAFF. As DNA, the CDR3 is TGTGCCAGCAGTGAAGAGGGGGCCAGCACTGAAGCTTTCTTT.

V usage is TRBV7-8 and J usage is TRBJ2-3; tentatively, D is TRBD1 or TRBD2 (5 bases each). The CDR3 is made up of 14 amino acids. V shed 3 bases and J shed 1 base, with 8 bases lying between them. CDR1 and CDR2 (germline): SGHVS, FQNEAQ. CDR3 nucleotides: TGTGCCAGCAGCTTCCGGGACGGCACAGATACGCAGTATTTT. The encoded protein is CASSFRDGTDTQYF.

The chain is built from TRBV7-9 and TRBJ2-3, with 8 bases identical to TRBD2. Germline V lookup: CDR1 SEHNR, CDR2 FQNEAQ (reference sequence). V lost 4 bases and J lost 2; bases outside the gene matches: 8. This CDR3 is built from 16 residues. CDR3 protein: CASSYWPSGPTDTQYF. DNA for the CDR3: TGTGCCAGCAGCTATTGGCCTAGCGGGCCCACAGATACGCAGTATTTT.

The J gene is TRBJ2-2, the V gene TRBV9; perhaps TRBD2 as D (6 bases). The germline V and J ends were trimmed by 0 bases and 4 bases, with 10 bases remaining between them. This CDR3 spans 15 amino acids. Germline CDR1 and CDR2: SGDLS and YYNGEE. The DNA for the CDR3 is TGTGCCAGCAGCGTAGCGGGAGCGAGCACCGGGGAGCTGTTTTTT. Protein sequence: CASSVAGASTGELFF.

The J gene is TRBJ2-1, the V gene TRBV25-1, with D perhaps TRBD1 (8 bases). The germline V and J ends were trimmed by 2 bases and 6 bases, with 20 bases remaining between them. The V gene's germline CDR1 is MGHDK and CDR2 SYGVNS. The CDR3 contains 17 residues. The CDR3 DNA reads TGTGCCAGCAGTGAAGGGGGGGCCAGGGGGCGGTTCAATGAGCAGTTCTTC. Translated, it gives CASSEGGARGRFNEQFF.

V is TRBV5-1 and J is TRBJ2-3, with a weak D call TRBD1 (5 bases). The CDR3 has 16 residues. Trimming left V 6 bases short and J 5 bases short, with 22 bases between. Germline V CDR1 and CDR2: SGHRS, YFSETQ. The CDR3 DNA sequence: TGCGCCAGCACCCTTAACAGGCGAAACCTCCGAGATACGCAGTATTTT. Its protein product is CASTLNRRNLRDTQYF.

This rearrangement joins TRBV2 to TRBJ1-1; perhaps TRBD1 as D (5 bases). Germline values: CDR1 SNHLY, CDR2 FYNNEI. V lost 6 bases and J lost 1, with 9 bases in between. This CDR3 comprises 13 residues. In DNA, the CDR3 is TGTGCCAGCAGCAGGGTGGAGAACACTGAAGCTTTCTTT. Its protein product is CASSRVENTEAFF.

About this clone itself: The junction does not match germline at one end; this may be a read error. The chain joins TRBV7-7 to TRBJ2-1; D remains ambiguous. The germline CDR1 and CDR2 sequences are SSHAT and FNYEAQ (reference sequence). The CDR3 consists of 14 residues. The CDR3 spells CASSPSSGYNEQFF. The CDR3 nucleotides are TGTGCTAGCAGCCCGAGCTCGGGTTACAATGAGCAGTTCTTC. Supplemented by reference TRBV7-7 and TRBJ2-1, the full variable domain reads GAGVSQSPRYKVTKRGQDVTLRCDPISSHATLYWYQQALGQGPEFLTYFNYEAQPDKSGLPSDRFSAERPEGSISTLTIQRTEQRDSAMYRCASSPSSGYNEQFFGPGTRLTVL.

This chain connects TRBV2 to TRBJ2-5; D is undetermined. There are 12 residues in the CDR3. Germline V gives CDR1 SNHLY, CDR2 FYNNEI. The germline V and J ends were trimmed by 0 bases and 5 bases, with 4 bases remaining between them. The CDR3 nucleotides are TGTGCCAGCAGTGAAGCACGGGAGACCCAGTACTTC. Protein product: CASSEARETQYF.